These 17 T cell receptor beta chains were sequenced from one sample in a study of blood T cells in healthy people across ages. The use of a sample-barcoded 5' primer and a J-beta primer mix characterized a second PCR of about 7 to 12 cycles. TCRdb reanalysed the 5' RACE reads using MiXCR and keeps one entry per CDR3 protein. This sample has roughly 900,000 distinct CDR3 sequences; roughly 50% occur once, and the top ten carry around 15%. Sequenced material: blood. These receptor sequences come from a man aged 25 to 40 in good health.

This sequence joins TRBV28 and TRBJ1-5, with a weak D call TRBD1 (5 bases). CDR1 MDHEN and CDR2 SYDVKM come from the germline V gene. The CDR3 has 14 residues. The CDR3 here is CAKSKAGSNQPQHF. The CDR3 region has the DNA TGTGCAAAATCTAAGGCAGGGAGCAATCAGCCCCAGCATTTT. Drawing the rest from reference TRBV28 and TRBJ1-5, the complete variable domain is DVKVTQSSRYLVKRTGEKVFLECVQDMDHENMFWYRQDPGLGLRLIYFSYDVKMKEKGDIPEGYSVSREKKERFSLILESASTNQTSMYLCAKSKAGSNQPQHFGDGTRLSIL.

V is TRBV6-2 or TRBV6-3 and J is TRBJ2-7; D is perhaps TRBD2 (6 bases). Germline V gives CDR1 MNHEY, CDR2 SVGEGT. V was clipped by 7 bases and J by 1 base, with 8 bases between them. The CDR3 contains 12 residues. The DNA for the CDR3 is TGTGCCAGCACCGGGGGATCCTACGAGCAGTACTTC. Protein product: CASTGGSYEQYF.

This clonotype has a count of ten or more. V usage is TRBV29-1 and J usage is TRBJ2-1; D not resolved. The ends were cut back, 4 bases at V and 5 bases at J, with 15 bases in the middle. The CDR3 length is 14 residues. Germline lookup yields CDR1 SQVTM and CDR2 ANQGSEA. CDR3 DNA: TGCAGCGTTGTGGAATGGGTCGCTAACAATGAGCAGTTCTTC. Translation gives CSVVEWVANNEQFF.

This clonotype occurred a few times. This sequence joins TRBV6-1 and TRBJ2-5; weak D call: TRBD2 (6 bases). The CDR3 spans 13 residues. Trimming left V 11 bases short and J 5 bases short, with 18 bases between. Germline CDR1 and CDR2: MNHNS and SASEGT. CDR3 sequence reads: CACAQGGRETQYF. The CDR3 bases are TGTGCCTGTGCCCAGGGAGGACGCGAGACCCAGTACTTC.

The genes are TRBV7-2 and TRBJ2-3; either TRBD1 or TRBD2 may supply D (6 bases each). Germline V CDR1 and CDR2: SGHTA, FQGNSA. This CDR3 contains 13 residues. Between the trimmed V and J ends, which lost 6 bases and 5 bases, there was a span of 12 bases. The CDR3 loop is CASREGGRDTQYF. The CDR3 DNA follows: TGTGCCAGCAGGGAAGGGGGGAGAGATACGCAGTATTTT.

The gene calls are TRBV12-3 or TRBV12-4 and TRBJ1-2, with 9 positions matching TRBD1. V lost 6 bases and J lost 3; bases outside the gene matches: 17. The length of the CDR3 is 18 residues. The CDR3 DNA follows: TGTGCCAGCAGGGAGGGGACATGGTCCGACAGGGGGGACTATGGCTACACCTTC. Its protein is CASREGTWSDRGDYGYTF.

J is TRBJ1-1 and V is TRBV12-3 or TRBV12-4; 7 nucleotides align to TRBD1. The ends lost 5 bases at V and 9 bases at J; junction bases unmatched: 12. The CDR3 consists of 14 residues. The CDR3 DNA sequence: TGTGCCAGCAGTCAAGGTCGACAGGGTACGAAAGCTTTCTTT. This codes for CASSQGRQGTKAFF.

The rearrangement links TRBV9 to TRBJ2-7, with TRBD2 identical over 8 bases. Germline CDR1 and CDR2: SGDLS and YYNGEE. V gave up 2 bases and J gave up 3 bases; unmatched junction bases: 10. The CDR3 has 16 residues. CDR3 amino acids: CASSVYSGGTVYEQYF. CDR3 DNA sequence: TGTGCCAGCAGCGTTTATTCGGGGGGGACCGTCTACGAGCAGTACTTC. The full variable domain, completed using reference TRBV9 and TRBJ2-7, is DSGVTQTPKHLITATGQRVTLRCSPRSGDLSVYWYQQSLDQGLQFLIQYYNGEERAKGNILERFSAQQFPDLHSELNLSSLELGDSALYFCASSVYSGGTVYEQYFGPGTRLTVT.

About this clonotype itself: Sequence at one end of the junction differs from germline and may be a read error. The V and J genes are TRBV6-2 or TRBV6-3 and TRBJ1-1; no reliable D call. CDR1 and CDR2 (germline): MNHEY, SVGEGT. The CDR3 covers 13 residues. Written as DNA, the CDR3 is TGTGCCAGCAGTGACTCGATCGGCTCCGAAGCTTTCTTT. This gives the protein CASSDSIGSEAFF.

This clonotype appeared a few times. The chain has TRBV7-2 and TRBJ2-5, with D possibly TRBD1 on 5 matching bases. Germline V gene lookup returns CDR1 SGHTA and CDR2 FQGNSA. V was pared by 1 base and J by 5 bases, with 11 bases between. This CDR3 is 14 amino acids long. Here the CDR3 reads CASSLVLGRETQYF. The CDR3 nucleotides read TGTGCCAGCAGCTTAGTCTTGGGGCGTGAGACCCAGTACTTC.

This chain links TRBV10-3 with TRBJ2-1; the D is unclear. Deletions cut 8 bases from V and 5 bases from J, with 16 bases between. The germline V gene has CDR1 ENHRY and CDR2 SYGVKD. This CDR3 contains 14 residues. CDR3 protein: CAIRSAIANNEQFF. The CDR3 coding sequence is TGTGCCATCCGGTCGGCTATTGCTAACAATGAGCAGTTCTTC.

This clonotype was picked up a small number of times. The chain employs TRBV18 and TRBJ2-7; D not certain. The CDR3 spans 8 residues. The germline V and J ends were trimmed by 4 bases and 10 bases, with 2 bases remaining between them. CDR1 and CDR2 (germline): KGHSH, LQKENI. CDR3 nucleotide sequence: TGTGCCAGCTCACACCAGTACTTC. It codes for CASSHQYF. The variable domain in full, completed from reference TRBV18 and TRBJ2-7, reads NAGVMQNPRHLVRRRGQEARLRCSPMKGHSHVYWYRQLPEEGLKFMVYLQKENIIDESGMPKERFSAEFPKEGPSILRIQQVVRGDSAAYFCASSHQYFGPGTRLTVT.

This clonotype appeared a few times. The chain recombines TRBV2 with TRBJ2-7; D is ambiguous. This CDR3 has 14 residues. Per germline, CDR1 SNHLY and CDR2 FYNNEI. V was cut by 3 bases and J by 0 bases, with 9 bases left in between. This chain's CDR3 is CASSEALLSYEQYF. The CDR3 DNA follows: TGTGCCAGCAGTGAGGCCCTCCTCTCCTACGAGCAGTACTTC.

The chain combines TRBV6-2 or TRBV6-3 with TRBJ2-1, with TRBD2 as a possible D gene (6 bases). V was trimmed by 2 bases and J by 2 bases, leaving 10 bases between them. Germline assignment: CDR1 MNHEY and CDR2 SVGEGT. This CDR3 comprises 15 residues. Here the CDR3 DNA reads TGTGCCAGCAGTTACCAGCGGGTGACCTACAATGAGCAGTTCTTC. Translating it yields CASSYQRVTYNEQFF.

Only a few counts were recorded for this clonotype. This chain connects TRBV19 to TRBJ2-3; 8 nucleotides align to TRBD2. In germline, CDR1 is LNHDA, CDR2 SQIVND (reference sequence). The CDR3 has 15 amino acids. Trimming removed 5 bases from V and 1 base from J; junction bases left unmatched: 5. The CDR3 region has the DNA TGTGCCAGTAGTGCCCCGACTAGCGGCACAGATACGCAGTATTTT. Protein sequence: CASSAPTSGTDTQYF.

The V gene is TRBV6-2 or TRBV6-3, the J gene TRBJ2-5; weak D call: TRBD1 (5 bases). The CDR3 consists of 13 residues. V lost 5 bases, J lost 5 bases, and 12 bases lay in between. In germline, CDR1 is MNHEY, CDR2 SVGEGT. Written as DNA, the CDR3 is TGTGCCAGCAGTGAGCAGGGTCCGGAGACCCAGTACTTC. It translates to CASSEQGPETQYF.

This clonotype has just one count. The chain is built from TRBV4-1 and TRBJ2-1; D remains ambiguous. CDR1 is MGHRA, CDR2 YSYEKL, per germline. The length of the CDR3 is 13 residues. V dropped 2 bases and J dropped 9 bases, with 11 bases sitting between them. In DNA form, the CDR3 reads TGCGCCAGCAGCCAACCAGTATTCGGTGAGCAGTTCTTC. It codes for CASSQPVFGEQFF.